These 25 T cell receptor beta chains were sequenced from one sample in a study of human T cells and chemical hapten exposure. Time point specified: patch test 1, 2 weeks after DPC sensitization. The treatment here: therapeutic diphenylcyclopropenone sensitization with weekly scalp DPC. TCRdb reprocessed the RACE reads with MiXCR, giving one entry per CDR3 protein. Among around 120,000 distinct CDR3 sequences, 12% to 15% were seen once, and the ten largest hold 0.7% to 0.95%. The starting material was whole blood, obtained in connection with sensitization to the hapten diphenylcyclopropenone (DPC). The receptors derive from a man younger than 30 with alopecia areata. Some clones in this sample may be carry-over from other donors' samples.

This clonotype appeared a few times. The V and J genes are TRBV29-1 and TRBJ2-1; possibly TRBD1 for D (6 bases). V was cut by 8 bases and J by 11 bases, with 19 bases left in between. This CDR3 has 12 amino acids. Germline-derived CDR1 and CDR2 are SQVTM and ANQGSEA. CDR3: CSPRDTHEKQFF. CDR3 DNA sequence: TGCAGCCCGAGGGACACCCATGAAAAGCAGTTCTTC.

The chain recombines TRBV7-6 with TRBJ2-3, with TRBD1 matching 8 bases. V lost 5 bases, J lost 4 bases, and 11 bases stayed unmatched. The length of the CDR3 is 16 residues. CDR1 and CDR2 (germline): SGHVS, FNYEAQ. The CDR3 reads CASSPTGVLRADTQYF. The CDR3 bases are TGTGCCAGCAGCCCGACAGGGGTTCTTCGTGCAGATACGCAGTATTTT.

The chain employs TRBV12-3 or TRBV12-4 and TRBJ2-2, with 7 bases that match TRBD1. V gave up 3 bases and J gave up 3 bases; unmatched junction bases: 10. The CDR3 contains 17 residues. The CDR3 sequence: CASSFDTGQDYTGELFF. CDR3 DNA: TGTGCCAGCAGTTTTGATACCGGACAGGACTACACCGGGGAGCTGTTTTTT.

The chain combines TRBV7-9 with TRBJ2-1; the D is unclear. Deletions cut 4 bases from V and 9 bases from J, with 7 bases between. The CDR3 sequence is 11 residues long. Germline CDR1 is SEHNR and CDR2 is FQNEAQ (reference sequence). DNA for the CDR3: TGTGCCAGCAGCTCCGCGCGTGAGCAGTTCTTC. Protein: CASSSAREQFF.

The chain combines TRBV3-1 with TRBJ1-2; D may be TRBD1 (6 bases). Germline V gives CDR1 LGHDT, CDR2 YNNKEL (reference sequence). This CDR3 has 13 residues. V lost 5 bases, J lost 2 bases, and 9 bases lay in between. In DNA form, the CDR3 reads TGTGCCAGCAGCGCAGGGGCGAACTATGGCTACACCTTC. This encodes CASSAGANYGYTF.

The genes are TRBV7-9 and TRBJ2-2, with a possible D match to TRBD1 (6 bases). Germline V gene data show CDR1 as SEHNR and CDR2 as FQNEAQ (reference sequence). The V gene lost 7 bases and the J gene lost 4 bases, with 16 bases spanning the gap. The CDR3 length is 15 residues. CDR3 bases: TGTGCCAGCAATCTTCCCCGAGGGGGCACCGGGGAGCTGTTTTTT. Its translation: CASNLPRGGTGELFF.

This clonotype has ten or more counts. This rearrangement joins TRBV4-3 to TRBJ1-1, with D perhaps matching TRBD1 (5 bases). Trimming took 1 base from V and 4 from J, leaving 10 bases between them. The CDR3 sequence is 14 residues long. Germline V gene lookup returns CDR1 LGHNA and CDR2 YSLEER. In nucleotides, the CDR3 is TGCGCCAGCAGCCAAGGACCGGGGGGCACTGAAGCTTTCTTT. It translates to CASSQGPGGTEAFF.

The chain uses TRBV5-6 and TRBJ1-5; perhaps TRBD1 as D (6 bases). The CDR3 runs 14 residues. With 1 base removed from V and 6 bases from J, the gap between germline ends came to 11 bases. Germline loops: CDR1 SGHDT, CDR2 YYEEEE. CDR3 nucleotides: TGTGCCAGCAGCTTGAGCGGGGGCGGTCAGCCCCAGCATTTT. This encodes CASSLSGGGQPQHF.

The sample holds a few counts of this clonotype. The chain couples TRBV12-3 or TRBV12-4 to TRBJ1-1, with D hard to call. With 3 bases removed from V and 4 bases from J, the gap between germline ends came to 12 bases. The CDR3 extends over 14 amino acids. CDR3 amino acids: CASSFSQRGTEAFF. The CDR3 DNA is TGTGCCAGCAGTTTTTCCCAGCGGGGCACTGAAGCTTTCTTT.

This clonotype was seen repeatedly, ten times or more. J is TRBJ2-5 and V is TRBV20-1; a weak D match, TRBD1 (5 bases). V was cut by 0 bases and J by 0 bases, with 8 bases left in between. This CDR3 is 14 amino acids long. CDR1 DFQATT and CDR2 SNEGSKA come from the germline V gene (reference sequence). CDR3 sequence reads: CSAREVGDQETQYF. The CDR3 nucleotides are TGCAGTGCTAGAGAAGTAGGGGACCAAGAGACCCAGTACTTC.

This clonotype was seen a few times. V is TRBV4-3 and J is TRBJ2-1; D remains ambiguous. Germline CDR1 and CDR2: LGHNA and YSLEER. The CDR3 runs to 16 residues. The V gene lost 0 bases and the J gene lost 3 bases, with 12 bases spanning the gap. In nucleotides, the CDR3 is TGCGCCAGCAGCCAAGATTCGCTTCCCAGCTACAATGAGCAGTTCTTC. Amino acids: CASSQDSLPSYNEQFF.

This clonotype has at least ten counts. The rearrangement joins TRBV4-1 to TRBJ1-5; D possibly corresponds to TRBD1 (5 bases). The CDR3 is 15 residues long. Germline CDR1 and CDR2: MGHRA and YSYEKL. V was cut by 1 base and J by 6 bases, with 13 bases left in between. The CDR3 region has the DNA TGCGCCAGCAGCCAAGCACAGGTTGGGGTTCAGCCCCAGCATTTT. Encoded protein: CASSQAQVGVQPQHF.

The chain joins TRBV5-4 to TRBJ2-1; the D gene is possibly TRBD1 (6 bases). The CDR3 loop spans 16 amino acids. Trimming left V 0 bases short and J 5 bases short, with 15 bases between. Germline lookup yields CDR1 SGHNT and CDR2 YYREEE (reference sequence). The CDR3, as DNA: TGTGCCAGCAGCTTGGAACTCTGGACAGACAACAATGAGCAGTTCTTC. This codes for CASSLELWTDNNEQFF.

The rearrangement joins TRBV7-2 to TRBJ1-4, with 7 bases identical to TRBD1. With 4 bases clipped from V and 5 bases from J, the junction kept 13 bases outside the gene matches. The CDR3 runs to 17 residues. Germline V gene sequence: CDR1 SGHTA, CDR2 FQGNSA. For the CDR3, the DNA is TGTGCCAGCAGCTCCTTTCCTACAGGGGCCGTAAATGAAAAACTGTTTTTT. This sequence encodes CASSSFPTGAVNEKLFF.

The gene calls are TRBV7-9 and TRBJ2-3, with TRBD1 matching over 7 bases. The germline V gene encodes CDR1 SEHNR and CDR2 FQNEAQ (reference sequence). V lost 2 bases and J lost 4; bases outside the gene matches: 6. The CDR3 totals 15 residues. CDR3 sequence reads: CASSLLGGKADTQYF. CDR3 in DNA: TGTGCCAGCAGCTTATTAGGGGGCAAGGCAGATACGCAGTATTTT.

The chain joins TRBV11-2 to TRBJ2-7, with a tentative D call TRBD1 (5 bases). The CDR3 contains 12 residues. The V gene's germline CDR1 is SGHAT and CDR2 FQNNGV. Deletions cut 2 bases from V and 6 bases from J, with 8 bases between. Here the CDR3 reads CASSLSTAEQYF. The CDR3 region has the DNA TGTGCCAGCAGCTTATCGACAGCCGAGCAGTACTTC.

This sequence joins TRBV3-1 and TRBJ1-4; no clear D. Trimming took 4 bases from V and 4 from J, leaving 13 bases between them. CDR1 and CDR2 from the germline V gene are LGHDT and YNNKEL (reference sequence). CDR3 length: 15 residues. CDR3 in DNA: TGTGCCAGCAGCCTAAGTTCTGAGATTAATGAAAAACTGTTTTTT. This gives the protein CASSLSSEINEKLFF. Supplemented by reference TRBV3-1 and TRBJ1-4, the full variable domain reads DTAVSQTPKYLVTQMGNDKSIKCEQNLGHDTMYWYKQDSKKFLKIMFSYNNKELIINETVPNRFSPKSPDKAHLNLHINSLELGDSAVYFCASSLSSEINEKLFFGSGTQLSVL.

The chain employs TRBV3-1 and TRBJ2-7, with a weak D call TRBD1 (6 bases). Germline CDR1 LGHDT, CDR2 YNNKEL (reference sequence). This CDR3 region has 14 residues. V lost 4 bases and J lost 4, with 14 bases in between. The CDR3, as DNA: TGTGCCAGCAGCCCACCGGGACATTATTACGAGCAGTACTTC. Translated: CASSPPGHYYEQYF.

This clonotype was picked up a small number of times. The chain recombines TRBV7-2 with TRBJ1-3; perhaps TRBD1 as D (5 bases). The CDR3 spans 15 residues. Germline lookup yields CDR1 SGHTA and CDR2 FQGNSA. Deletions cut 4 bases from V and 0 bases from J, with 10 bases between. CDR3 sequence reads: CASSSGTASGNTIYF. In DNA, the CDR3 is TGTGCCAGCAGCTCAGGGACGGCCTCTGGAAACACCATATATTTT.

There are a few counts of this clonotype. This chain uses TRBV12-3 or TRBV12-4 with TRBJ2-2; 7 nucleotides match TRBD2. With V trimmed by 8 bases and J by 3 bases, 9 bases remained unmatched. This CDR3 is built from 15 residues. DNA for the CDR3: TGTGCCAGCGTGGATCGGGACTACCACACCGGGGAGCTGTTTTTT. This sequence encodes CASVDRDYHTGELFF.

This clonotype was recorded a few times. V gene TRBV7-9 combines with J gene TRBJ2-3, with D possibly matching TRBD1 (5 bases). V was pared by 5 bases and J by 0 bases, with 21 bases between. This CDR3 region has 18 residues. Per germline, CDR1 SEHNR and CDR2 FQNEAQ (reference sequence). CDR3 sequence reads: CASSLYFGWGSSTDTQYF. The CDR3 DNA reads TGTGCCAGCAGCCTTTACTTCGGGTGGGGCTCTAGCACAGATACGCAGTATTTT.

V and J are TRBV3-1 and TRBJ2-1, with 7 bases fitting TRBD2. Per the germline V gene, CDR1 is LGHDT and CDR2 is YNNKEL (reference sequence). V dropped 0 bases and J dropped 6; count of bases not matched to a gene: 11. This CDR3 has 17 residues. Written as DNA, the CDR3 is TGTGCCAGCAGCCAAGAAGCCCCGGGGGGACGTCTCAATGAGCAGTTCTTC. This sequence encodes CASSQEAPGGRLNEQFF.

This clonotype was observed a handful of times. The chain couples TRBV4-1 to TRBJ2-2; 8 bases fit TRBD2. CDR3 length: 14 residues. Per germline, CDR1 MGHRA and CDR2 YSYEKL. Trimming removed 4 bases from V and 6 bases from J; junction bases left unmatched: 4. The CDR3 loop is CASSPTRGAGELFF. The CDR3, as DNA: TGCGCCAGCAGCCCGACGCGGGGGGCCGGGGAGCTGTTTTTT.

V usage is TRBV29-1 and J usage is TRBJ1-2; TRBD1 is a possible D gene (5 bases). The germline CDR1 and CDR2 sequences are SQVTM and ANQGSEA. CDR3 length: 14 residues. V gave up 4 bases and J gave up 0 bases, with 12 bases separating them. CDR3 sequence (DNA): TGCAGCGTTGTTGAAGGGGCCTCTAACTATGGCTACACCTTC. Translated, it gives CSVVEGASNYGYTF.

The rearrangement links TRBV15 to TRBJ1-2; D is uncertain. The V and J ends lost 0 bases and 3 bases respectively, with 11 bases between them. Germline CDR1 LNHNV, CDR2 YYDKDF (reference sequence). The CDR3 has 15 amino acids. CDR3 sequence: CATSRDPETDYGYTF. CDR3 DNA: TGTGCCACCAGCAGAGATCCGGAAACCGACTATGGCTACACCTTC. Combining the CDR3 with reference TRBV15 and TRBJ1-2 gives the whole variable domain DAMVIQNPRYQVTQFGKPVTLSCSQTLNHNVMYWYQQKSSQAPKLLFHYYDKDFNNEADTPDNFQSRRPNTSFCFLDIRSPGLGDTAMYLCATSRDPETDYGYTFGSGTRLTVV.